The 8 T cell receptor beta chains listed next were all sequenced from one sample in a study of blood T cell repertoires in COVID-19. Produced via immunoSEQ multiplex PCR; TCRdb's table is partial and in-frame only. The sample includes about 33,000 clones, about 81% seen only once; the top ten take about 35%. The sequenced material came from peripheral blood. These receptors came from a man older than 75 with acute or convalescent COVID-19.

CDR3 sequence (DNA): TGCGCCAGCAGCCGCCTGACAGGGGTAAGCTCCTACGAGCAGTACTTC. The encoded protein is CASSRLTGVSSYEQYF. The chain links TRBV4-3 to TRBJ2-7, with 8 bases aligning to TRBD1. The V and J ends lost 4 bases and 0 bases, in that order; junction bases with no gene match: 8. Germline V gene lookup returns CDR1 LGHNA and CDR2 YSLEER. The CDR3 runs 16 residues.

This clone occurred a few times. In DNA, the CDR3 is TGTGCCAGCAGTGGCCCAGGGGGGTACAAAGAGACCCAGTACTTC. Its protein is CASSGPGGYKETQYF. The chain is built from TRBV2 and TRBJ2-5, with D possibly TRBD1 on 7 matching bases. V was clipped by 4 bases and J by 3 bases, with 15 bases between them. The CDR3 extends over 15 amino acids. The germline gives CDR1 SNHLY, CDR2 FYNNEI.

The V call is TRBV19, the J call TRBJ1-2; a weak D match, TRBD1 (6 bases). The CDR3 is made up of 14 amino acids. V was trimmed by 5 bases and J by 0 bases, leaving 10 bases between them. Germline loops: CDR1 LNHDA, CDR2 SQIVND (reference sequence). In nucleotides, the CDR3 is TGTGCCAGTAGTGACCAGGGGTCTAACTATGGCTACACCTTC. Translation: CASSDQGSNYGYTF.

V is TRBV19 and J is TRBJ2-7, with 7 bases fitting TRBD1. The germline gives CDR1 LNHDA, CDR2 SQIVND (reference sequence). The CDR3 length is 12 residues. The trim removed 3 bases at V and 6 bases at J, leaving 2 bases unmatched. In nucleotides, the CDR3 is TGTGCCAGTAGTATGGACAGGAGCGAGCAGTACTTC. It encodes CASSMDRSEQYF. Drawing the rest from reference TRBV19 and TRBJ2-7, the complete variable domain is DGGITQSPKYLFRKEGQNVTLSCEQNLNHDAMYWYRQDPGQGLRLIYYSQIVNDFQKGDIAEGYSVSREKKESFPLTVTSAQKNPTAFYLCASSMDRSEQYFGPGTRLTVT.

The gene calls are TRBV5-1 and TRBJ1-1, with D hard to call. CDR1 is SGHRS, CDR2 YFSETQ, per germline. V shed 0 bases and J shed 2 bases, with 8 bases lying between them. The CDR3 spans 14 residues. CDR3: CASSLERGNTEAFF. CDR3 nucleotide sequence: TGCGCCAGCAGCTTGGAGAGAGGAAACACTGAAGCTTTCTTT. The full variable domain, rest sourced from reference TRBV5-1 and TRBJ1-1, is KAGVTQTPRYLIKTRGQQVTLSCSPISGHRSVSWYQQTPGQGLQFLFEYFSETQRNKGNFPGRFSGRQFSNSRSEMNVSTLELGDSALYLCASSLERGNTEAFFGQGTRLTVV.

This clone has just a few counts. The J gene is TRBJ1-6, the V gene TRBV5-4, with 7 bases aligning to TRBD1. Trimming removed 4 bases from V and 8 bases from J; junction bases left unmatched: 9. The CDR3 length is 15 residues. Per germline, CDR1 SGHNT and CDR2 YYREEE (reference sequence). CDR3 protein: CASSRGQDPDSPLHF. As DNA, the CDR3 is TGTGCCAGCAGCAGGGGGCAAGATCCGGATTCACCCCTCCACTTT.

The gene calls are TRBV6-5 and TRBJ1-3; tentatively, D is TRBD1 (6 bases). Germline V gene data show CDR1 as MNHEY and CDR2 as SVGAGI. The CDR3 length is 15 residues. Trimming shortened V by 5 bases and J by 0 bases, and 11 bases separated the two germline ends. The CDR3 loop reads CASSRQVDSGNTIYF. The CDR3 nucleotides are TGTGCCAGCAGTCGACAGGTGGACTCTGGAAACACCATATATTTT.

The chain couples TRBV7-3 to TRBJ1-2; 9 bases line up with TRBD1. Germline values: CDR1 SGHTA, CDR2 FQGTGA. This CDR3 has 15 amino acids. With V trimmed by 5 bases and J by 0 bases, 4 bases remained unmatched. As DNA, the CDR3 is TGTGCCAGCAGCGGCGACAGGGGGTCTAACTATGGCTACACCTTC. Translated: CASSGDRGSNYGYTF.